These 17 T cell receptor beta chains originate from one sample sequenced in a study of Ad26.COV2.S vaccination and SARS-CoV-2 variants. The protocol was immunoSEQ multiplex PCR, while the TCRdb copy is restricted to in-frame clones and leaves out a portion. The repertoire holds 300,000 to 350,000 clones, 70% to 90% seen once, with roughly 10% in the top ten. Specified treatment: around 19 received Ad26.COV2.S at low or high dose, single or two shots; about five received placebo; per-sample allocation not given. Sampling happened 63 days after the first vaccine or placebo injection. This sample comprised peripheral blood, obtained in a trial of Ad26.COV2.S vaccine versus placebo. The receptors stem from a person aged 18-65 years who received the Ad26.COV2.S COVID-19 vaccine or a placebo.

The V call is TRBV28, the J call TRBJ1-1; D may be TRBD1 (5 bases). The CDR3 is 16 residues long. CDR1 MDHEN and CDR2 SYDVKM come from the germline V gene. V was trimmed by 2 bases and J by 5 bases, leaving 18 bases between them. CDR3 region: CASSLKVIRAWTEAFF. As DNA, the CDR3 is TGTGCCAGCAGTTTAAAGGTTATCAGGGCCTGGACTGAAGCTTTCTTT.

This clone is a singleton in its sample. The chain employs TRBV28 and TRBJ2-7; D unresolved. This CDR3 has 8 amino acids. The germline V gene encodes CDR1 MDHEN and CDR2 SYDVKM. Trimming removed 3 bases at V and 10 bases at J, with 1 base between. CDR3 residues: CASSFQYF. Written as DNA, the CDR3 is TGTGCCAGCAGTTTCCAGTACTTC. Together with reference TRBV28 and TRBJ2-7, the CDR3 gives the full variable domain: DVKVTQSSRYLVKRTGEKVFLECVQDMDHENMFWYRQDPGLGLRLIYFSYDVKMKEKGDIPEGYSVSREKKERFSLILESASTNQTSMYLCASSFQYFGPGTRLTVT.

The V call is TRBV12-3 or TRBV12-4, the J call TRBJ1-3, with D possibly matching TRBD1 (5 bases). Trimming removed 4 bases from V and 8 bases from J, with 12 bases in between. The CDR3 is made up of 13 amino acids. CDR3 DNA sequence: TGTGCCAGCAGTTGGGACGGTAAAGACACCATATATTTT. It encodes CASSWDGKDTIYF.

This chain joins TRBV7-2 and TRBJ1-6, with D tentatively TRBD1 (6 bases). V lost 2 bases, J lost 0 bases, and 14 bases lay in between. Germline values: CDR1 SGHTA, CDR2 FQGNSA. This CDR3 is 18 amino acids long. The CDR3 is CASSLIGGRSSYNSPLHF. In DNA, the CDR3 is TGTGCCAGCAGCTTAATAGGGGGAAGAAGCTCCTATAATTCACCCCTCCACTTT.

This clone has just one count. The V gene is TRBV6-4, the J gene TRBJ1-2, with D maybe TRBD1 (5 bases). The length of the CDR3 is 13 residues. The V gene's germline CDR1 is MRHNA and CDR2 SNTAGT. V lost 6 bases and J 3 bases, leaving 11 bases between the germline ends. Written as DNA, the CDR3 is TGTGCCAGCAGCCCAGGGAGGGACTATGGCTACACCTTC. Its protein product is CASSPGRDYGYTF.

This clone was seen a few times. This chain uses TRBV6-5 with TRBJ1-5; D not resolved. CDR1 is MNHEY and CDR2 is SVGAGI in the germline V gene. This CDR3 region has 15 residues. The germline V and J ends were trimmed by 0 bases and 0 bases, with 6 bases remaining between them. CDR3: CASSYSPHSNQPQHF. In nucleotides, the CDR3 is TGTGCCAGCAGTTACTCCCCCCATAGCAATCAGCCCCAGCATTTT.

The CDR3 spells CASRSQGMGAEAFF. The CDR3 DNA is TGTGCCAGCAGGTCGCAGGGAATGGGGGCTGAAGCTTTCTTT. This rearrangement joins TRBV27 to TRBJ1-1, with D possibly TRBD1 on 5 matching bases. The V gene's germline CDR1 is MNHEY and CDR2 SMNVEV (reference sequence). This CDR3 spans 14 amino acids. Trimming cost V 6 bases and J 6 bases, with 17 bases left between them.

The chain links TRBV12-3 or TRBV12-4 to TRBJ2-7; D uncertain. CDR3 length equals 13 residues. The V gene lost 10 bases and the J gene lost 5 bases, with 18 bases spanning the gap. CDR3 in amino acids: CATGVRGFHEQYF. The CDR3 DNA reads as TGTGCCACCGGTGTCAGAGGATTCCACGAGCAGTACTTC.

The rearrangement uses TRBV6-2 or TRBV6-3 and TRBJ1-2, with unresolved D. Germline V gene sequence: CDR1 MNHEY, CDR2 SVGEGT. The CDR3 length is 14 residues. V was shortened by 4 bases and J by 4 bases, with 13 bases between the two germline ends. The CDR3 sequence: CASSSHTGFYGYTF. The CDR3 nucleotides read TGTGCCAGCAGTTCCCATACCGGTTTCTATGGCTACACCTTC.

The chain carries TRBV5-1 and TRBJ1-6; D not certain. The CDR3 is 12 residues long. Germline V gene lookup returns CDR1 SGHRS and CDR2 YFSETQ. With 5 bases removed from V and 14 bases from J, the gap between germline ends came to 14 bases. The CDR3 bases are TGCGCCAGCAGGGAGGAACGGGCGTCCCTCCACTTT. As protein: CASREERASLHF.

This clone was counted only a few times. This chain links TRBV10-2 with TRBJ2-1, with 9 bases fitting TRBD2. The germline CDR1 and CDR2 sequences are WSHSY and SAAADI. J was trimmed by 5 bases and V by 6 bases; bases with no gene match: 5. CDR3 size: 14 residues. CDR3 residues: CASRLAGLNNEQFF. The DNA of the CDR3 is TGCGCCAGCAGGCTAGCGGGACTGAACAATGAGCAGTTCTTC.

The chain carries TRBV2 and TRBJ2-5, with D hard to call. The V end lost 8 bases, the J end lost 5 bases, and 18 bases lay between the germline ends. This CDR3 has 14 amino acids. Germline CDR1 SNHLY, CDR2 FYNNEI. In DNA, the CDR3 is TGTGCCAGCGCTGGTCGCCTGGGCGCGGAGACCCAGTACTTC. Residues: CASAGRLGAETQYF.

This chain uses TRBV9 with TRBJ2-3, with TRBD2 identical over 10 bases. With V trimmed by 1 base and J by 4 bases, 6 bases remained unmatched. From germline, CDR1 is SGDLS and CDR2 YYNGEE. This CDR3 contains 16 residues. The CDR3 reads CASSVSLSGRSDTQYF. CDR3 coding DNA: TGTGCCAGCAGCGTAAGTCTTAGCGGGAGGTCAGATACGCAGTATTTT.

This rearrangement joins TRBV2 to TRBJ2-5; D unresolved. The CDR3 runs to 11 residues. The V gene lost 5 bases and the J gene lost 5 bases, with 6 bases spanning the gap. CDR1 and CDR2 (germline): SNHLY, FYNNEI. The chain's CDR3 is CASSLYETQYF. The CDR3 coding sequence is TGTGCCAGCAGTCTCTACGAGACCCAGTACTTC.

The rearrangement links TRBV30 to TRBJ2-7; perhaps TRBD1 as D (6 bases). This CDR3 contains 12 residues. The V and J ends lost 5 bases and 4 bases respectively, with 12 bases between them. Germline CDR1 reads GTSNPN; CDR2 reads SVGIG (reference sequence). CDR3 in DNA: TGTGCCTGGCGAACAGGGTTTTACGAGCAGTACTTC. Translation gives CAWRTGFYEQYF.

The chain links TRBV4-1 to TRBJ2-7; D ambiguous. Trimming took 0 bases from V and 4 from J, leaving 7 bases between them. The CDR3 spans 13 residues. Germline V CDR1 and CDR2: MGHRA, YSYEKL. The CDR3 nucleotides are TGCGCCAGCAGCCAAGATCACAATTACGAGCAGTACTTC. This encodes CASSQDHNYEQYF.

The chain is built from TRBV3-1 (or the pseudogene TRBV3-2) and TRBJ2-3; 8 bases align to TRBD1. With 6 bases clipped from V and 4 bases from J, the junction kept 15 bases outside the gene matches. The CDR3 contains 17 residues. From germline, CDR1 is LGHDT and CDR2 YNNKEL (reference sequence). The CDR3 sequence is CASSKITQGGRADTQYF. CDR3 DNA: TGTGCCAGCAGTAAAATTACACAGGGGGGCCGGGCAGATACGCAGTATTTT.